The entry below describes one T cell receptor (beta chain). This sample was taken from a study of T-cell memory formation after mild COVID-19. V lost 0 bases to trimming and J lost 0 bases; unmatched junction nucleotides: 7. The CDR3 sequence is 17 residues long. The germline V gene encodes CDR1 SGHRS and CDR2 YFSETQ. With constant-segment primers, 5'RACE yielded cDNA libraries of TCR alpha and TCR beta that carried sample barcodes and UMIs. TCRdb passed the 5' RACE reads through MiXCR, listing each CDR3 protein once. This table has about 290,000 distinct CDR3 sequences, more than 15% appearing once. The clonotype comes from a man between 18 and 35 years old who had mild COVID-19 (a few samples of this study predate the infection). Cell type and time point are not known. The sample consisted of PBMCs or a T cell subset sorted from them (not recorded which). The rearrangement joins TRBV5-1 to TRBJ1-2; TRBD1 aligns across 8 bases. CDR3 amino acids: CASSLGTGKTTNYGYTF. The CDR3, as DNA: TGCGCCAGCAGCTTGGGGACAGGGAAAACGACTAACTATGGCTACACCTTC.